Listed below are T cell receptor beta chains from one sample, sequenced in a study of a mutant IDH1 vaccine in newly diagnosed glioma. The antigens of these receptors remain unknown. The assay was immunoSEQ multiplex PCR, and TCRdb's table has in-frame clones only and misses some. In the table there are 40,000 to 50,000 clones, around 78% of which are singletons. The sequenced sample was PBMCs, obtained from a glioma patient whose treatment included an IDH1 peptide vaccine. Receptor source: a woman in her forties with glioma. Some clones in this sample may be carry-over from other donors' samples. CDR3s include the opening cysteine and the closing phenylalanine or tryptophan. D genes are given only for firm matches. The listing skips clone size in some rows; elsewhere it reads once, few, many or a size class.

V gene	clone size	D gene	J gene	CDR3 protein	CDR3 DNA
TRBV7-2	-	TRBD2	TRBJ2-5	CAGSPSLAGGMETQYF	TGTGCCGGATCCCCCTCGTTAGCGGGAGGAATGGAGACCCAGTACTTC
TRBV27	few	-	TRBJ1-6	CASMTGAAYNSPLHF	TGTGCCAGCATGACGGGGGCAGCCTATAATTCACCCCTCCACTTT
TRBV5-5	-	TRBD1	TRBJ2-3	CASSLDRGYTDTQYF	TGTGCCAGCAGCCTGGACAGGGGCTACACAGATACGCAGTATTTT
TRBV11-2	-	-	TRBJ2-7	CASSGAHRTASYEQYF	TGTGCCAGCAGCGGGGCCCACAGGACAGCAAGCTACGAGCAGTACTTC
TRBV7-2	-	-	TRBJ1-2	CASSLSRSNYGYTF	TGTGCCAGCAGCTTAAGTCGGAGTAACTATGGCTACACCTTC
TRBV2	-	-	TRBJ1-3	CASAGAGGGNTIYF	TGTGCCAGCGCGGGGGCGGGCGGTGGAAACACCATATATTTT
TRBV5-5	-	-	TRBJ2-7	CASSSSQGANEQYF	-
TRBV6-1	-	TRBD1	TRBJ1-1	CATRTGGYTEAFF	TGTGCCACCAGGACAGGGGGGTATACTGAAGCTTTCTTT
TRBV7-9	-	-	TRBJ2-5	CASSPPGLIGQTQYF	TGTGCCAGCAGCCCTCCGGGATTAATTGGGCAGACCCAGTACTTC
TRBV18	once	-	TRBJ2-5	CASSLEETQYF	TGTGCCAGCTCCCTCGAAGAGACCCAGTACTTC
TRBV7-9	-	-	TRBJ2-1	CASASTGDNEQFF	TGTGCCAGTGCTTCGACAGGAGACAATGAGCAGTTCTTC
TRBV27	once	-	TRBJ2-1	CASSLYRGHSYNEQFF	TGTGCCAGCAGTTTATACCGGGGTCACTCCTACAATGAGCAGTTCTTC
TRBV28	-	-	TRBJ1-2	CASSLGTGGYTF	TGTGCCAGCAGCCTAGGGACGGGTGGCTACACCTTC